The text below deals with one T cell receptor beta chain. V was shortened by 5 bases and J by 5 bases, with 15 bases between the two germline ends. This CDR3 comprises 14 residues. Germline-derived CDR1 and CDR2 are SEHNR and FQNEAQ (reference sequence). Some clones are missing from TCRdb's copy, which holds only in-frame ones; the method was immunoSEQ multiplex PCR. The data contain 350,000 to 450,000 clones, approximately 92% of them singletons. These data are taken from a study of control samples from healthy donors and cancer patients. Sequencing was performed on PBMCs. This receptor was taken from a man aged 40-50 years with head and neck cancer. The V and J genes are TRBV7-9 and TRBJ1-2; D is ambiguous. The CDR3 region has the DNA TGTGCCAGCAGCCCCCTTGTCGGAAGATATGGCTACACCTTC. As protein: CASSPLVGRYGYTF.